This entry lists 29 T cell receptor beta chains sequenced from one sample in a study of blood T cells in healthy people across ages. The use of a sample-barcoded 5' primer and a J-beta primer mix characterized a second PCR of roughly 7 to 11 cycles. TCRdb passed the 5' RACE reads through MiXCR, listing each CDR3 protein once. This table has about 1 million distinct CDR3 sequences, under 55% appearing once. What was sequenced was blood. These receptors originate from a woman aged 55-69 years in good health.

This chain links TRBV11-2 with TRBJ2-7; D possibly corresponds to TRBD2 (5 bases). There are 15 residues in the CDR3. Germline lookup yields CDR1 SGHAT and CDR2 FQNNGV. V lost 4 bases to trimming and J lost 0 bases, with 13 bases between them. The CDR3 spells CASSSGAGVSYEQYF. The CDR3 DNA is TGTGCCAGCAGCTCGGGCGCCGGGGTCTCCTACGAGCAGTACTTC.

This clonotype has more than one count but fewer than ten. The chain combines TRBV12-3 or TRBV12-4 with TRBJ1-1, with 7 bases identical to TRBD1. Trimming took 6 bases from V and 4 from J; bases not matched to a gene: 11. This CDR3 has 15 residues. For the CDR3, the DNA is TGTGCCAGCAGACCGACAGGGAATAAGGGCACTGAAGCTTTCTTT. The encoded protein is CASRPTGNKGTEAFF.

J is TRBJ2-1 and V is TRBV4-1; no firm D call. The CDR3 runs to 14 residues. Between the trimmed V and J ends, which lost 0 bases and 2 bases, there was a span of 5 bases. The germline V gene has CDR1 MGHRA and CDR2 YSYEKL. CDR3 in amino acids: CASSQEETYNEQFF. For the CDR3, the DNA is TGCGCCAGCAGCCAAGAGGAAACCTACAATGAGCAGTTCTTC.

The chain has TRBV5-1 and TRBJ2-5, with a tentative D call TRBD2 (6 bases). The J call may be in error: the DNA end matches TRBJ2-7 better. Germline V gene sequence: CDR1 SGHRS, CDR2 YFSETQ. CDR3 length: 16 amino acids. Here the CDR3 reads CASSLVVAETLFEQYF. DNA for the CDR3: TGCGCCAGCAGCTTGGTAGTAGCGGAGACCCTCTTCGAGCAGTACTTC.

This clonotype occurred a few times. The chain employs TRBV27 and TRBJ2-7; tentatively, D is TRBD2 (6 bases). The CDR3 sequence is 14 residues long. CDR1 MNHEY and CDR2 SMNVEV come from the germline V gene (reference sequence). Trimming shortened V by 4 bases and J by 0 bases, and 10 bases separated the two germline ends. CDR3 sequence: CASSSRGISYEQYF. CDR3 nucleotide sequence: TGTGCCAGCAGTTCGCGGGGTATCTCCTACGAGCAGTACTTC.

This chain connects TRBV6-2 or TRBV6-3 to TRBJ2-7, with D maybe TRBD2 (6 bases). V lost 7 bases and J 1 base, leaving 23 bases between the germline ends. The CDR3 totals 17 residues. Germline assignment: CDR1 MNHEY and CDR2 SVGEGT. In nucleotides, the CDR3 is TGTGCCAGCACGAAAGGTCAGCGGGTGTCAAGGTCCTACGAGCAGTACTTC. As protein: CASTKGQRVSRSYEQYF.

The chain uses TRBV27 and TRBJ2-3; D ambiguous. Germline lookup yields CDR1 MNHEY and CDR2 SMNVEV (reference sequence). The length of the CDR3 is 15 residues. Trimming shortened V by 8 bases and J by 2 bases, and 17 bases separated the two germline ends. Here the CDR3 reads CASWGRVGATDTQYF. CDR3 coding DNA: TGTGCCAGCTGGGGTAGGGTCGGAGCCACAGATACGCAGTATTTT.

CDR3 protein: CSARDLLAGAYNEQFF. The CDR3 bases are TGCAGTGCTAGGGATTTATTAGCGGGGGCATACAATGAGCAGTTCTTC. The V call is TRBV20-1, the J call TRBJ2-1; 9 bases line up with TRBD2. CDR3 length: 16 amino acids. CDR1 is DFQATT, CDR2 SNEGSKA, per germline (reference sequence). The V and J ends lost 3 bases and 4 bases, in that order; junction bases with no gene match: 10.

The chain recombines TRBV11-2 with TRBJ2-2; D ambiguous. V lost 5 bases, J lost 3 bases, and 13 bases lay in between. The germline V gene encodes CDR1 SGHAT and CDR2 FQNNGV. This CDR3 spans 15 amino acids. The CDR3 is CASSLDSLYTGELFF. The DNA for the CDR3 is TGTGCCAGCAGCCTTGACTCGCTTTACACCGGGGAGCTGTTTTTT.

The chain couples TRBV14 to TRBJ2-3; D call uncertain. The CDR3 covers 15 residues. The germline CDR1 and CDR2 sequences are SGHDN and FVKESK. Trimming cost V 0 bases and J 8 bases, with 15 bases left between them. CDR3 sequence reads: CASSQDPPSLATQYF. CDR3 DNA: TGTGCCAGCAGCCAAGATCCCCCCTCGCTCGCTACGCAGTATTTT.

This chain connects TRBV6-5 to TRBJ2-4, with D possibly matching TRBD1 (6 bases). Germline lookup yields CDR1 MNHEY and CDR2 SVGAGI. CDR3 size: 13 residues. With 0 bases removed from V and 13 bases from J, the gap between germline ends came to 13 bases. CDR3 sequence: CASSYSKKGEQYF. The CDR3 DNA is TGTGCCAGCAGTTACTCAAAAAAGGGGGAGCAGTACTTC.

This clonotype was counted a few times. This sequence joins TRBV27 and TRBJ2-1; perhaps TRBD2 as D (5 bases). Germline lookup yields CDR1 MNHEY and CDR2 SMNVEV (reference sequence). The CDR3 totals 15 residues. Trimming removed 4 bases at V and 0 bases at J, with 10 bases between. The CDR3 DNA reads TGTGCCAGCAGTTCCCCCCGGGGCTCCTACAATGAGCAGTTCTTC. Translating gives CASSSPRGSYNEQFF.

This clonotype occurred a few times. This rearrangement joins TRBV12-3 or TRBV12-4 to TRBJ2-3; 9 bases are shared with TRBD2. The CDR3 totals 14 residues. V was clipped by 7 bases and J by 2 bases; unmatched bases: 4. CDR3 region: CASKLAGFTDTQYF. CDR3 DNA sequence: TGTGCCAGCAAACTAGCGGGCTTCACAGATACGCAGTATTTT.

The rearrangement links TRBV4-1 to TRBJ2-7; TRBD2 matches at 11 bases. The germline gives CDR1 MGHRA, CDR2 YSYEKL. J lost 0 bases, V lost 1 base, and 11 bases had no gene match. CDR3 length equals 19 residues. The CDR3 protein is CASSQVTSGSLPLSYEQYF. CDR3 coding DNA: TGCGCCAGCAGCCAAGTTACTAGCGGGAGTCTCCCTCTCTCCTACGAGCAGTACTTC.

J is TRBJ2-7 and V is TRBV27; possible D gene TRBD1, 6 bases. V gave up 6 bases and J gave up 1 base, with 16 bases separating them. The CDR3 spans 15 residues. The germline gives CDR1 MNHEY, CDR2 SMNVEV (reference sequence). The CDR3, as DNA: TGTGCCAGCAGGGCTCGCCCAGGGGAGTCCTACGAGCAGTACTTC. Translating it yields CASRARPGESYEQYF.

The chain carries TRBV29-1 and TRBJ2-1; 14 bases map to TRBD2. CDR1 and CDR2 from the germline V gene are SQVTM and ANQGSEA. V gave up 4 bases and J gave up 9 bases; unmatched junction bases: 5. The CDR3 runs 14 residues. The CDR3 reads CSVAGLAGVSEQFF. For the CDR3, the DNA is TGCAGCGTTGCGGGACTAGCGGGAGTGAGTGAGCAGTTCTTC.

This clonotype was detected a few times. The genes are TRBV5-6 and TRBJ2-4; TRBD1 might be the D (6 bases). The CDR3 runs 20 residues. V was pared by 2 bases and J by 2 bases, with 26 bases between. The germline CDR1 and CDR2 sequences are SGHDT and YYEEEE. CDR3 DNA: TGTGCCAGCAGCTTAGGGGTGGAACAGGGATTTCTGGTAACCAAAAACATTCAGTACTTC. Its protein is CASSLGVEQGFLVTKNIQYF.

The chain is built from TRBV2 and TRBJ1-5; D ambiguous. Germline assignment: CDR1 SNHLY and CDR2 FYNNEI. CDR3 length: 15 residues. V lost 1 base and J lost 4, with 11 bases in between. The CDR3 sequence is CASSEEGKTNQPQHF. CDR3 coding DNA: TGTGCCAGCAGTGAAGAGGGAAAGACTAATCAGCCCCAGCATTTT.

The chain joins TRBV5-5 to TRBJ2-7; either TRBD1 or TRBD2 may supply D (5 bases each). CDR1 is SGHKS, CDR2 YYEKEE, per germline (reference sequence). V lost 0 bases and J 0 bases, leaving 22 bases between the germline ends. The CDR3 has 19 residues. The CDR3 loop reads CASSLEGSSLRFSSYEQYF. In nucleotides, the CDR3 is TGTGCCAGCAGCTTGGAGGGGTCTAGCCTCAGATTTAGCTCCTACGAGCAGTACTTC.

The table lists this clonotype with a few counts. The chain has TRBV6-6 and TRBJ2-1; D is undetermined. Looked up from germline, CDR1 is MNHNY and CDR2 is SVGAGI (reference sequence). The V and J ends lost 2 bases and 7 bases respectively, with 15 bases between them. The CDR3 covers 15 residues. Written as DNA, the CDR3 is TGTGCCAGCAGTTACGGGCTACCTGGGTATAATGAGCAGTTCTTC. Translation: CASSYGLPGYNEQFF.

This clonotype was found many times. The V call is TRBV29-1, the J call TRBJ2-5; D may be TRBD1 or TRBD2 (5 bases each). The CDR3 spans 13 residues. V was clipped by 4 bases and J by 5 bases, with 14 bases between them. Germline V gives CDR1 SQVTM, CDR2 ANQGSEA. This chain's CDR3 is CSVGGQGRETQYF. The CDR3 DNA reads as TGCAGCGTTGGAGGGCAGGGTCGCGAGACCCAGTACTTC.

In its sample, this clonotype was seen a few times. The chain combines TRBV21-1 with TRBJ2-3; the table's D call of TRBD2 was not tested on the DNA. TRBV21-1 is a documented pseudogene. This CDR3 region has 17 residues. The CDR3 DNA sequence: TGTGCCAACAAAGAGTGGGGGACTTCAAACTGCACAGATACGCAGTATTTT. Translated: CANKEWGTSNCTDTQYF.

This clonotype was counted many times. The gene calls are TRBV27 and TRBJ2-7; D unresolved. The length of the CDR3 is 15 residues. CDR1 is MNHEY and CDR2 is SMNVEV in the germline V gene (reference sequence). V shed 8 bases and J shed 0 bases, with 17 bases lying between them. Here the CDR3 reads CASRSLDGNSYEQYF. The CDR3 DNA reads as TGTGCCAGCCGCTCCCTGGACGGAAACTCCTACGAGCAGTACTTC.

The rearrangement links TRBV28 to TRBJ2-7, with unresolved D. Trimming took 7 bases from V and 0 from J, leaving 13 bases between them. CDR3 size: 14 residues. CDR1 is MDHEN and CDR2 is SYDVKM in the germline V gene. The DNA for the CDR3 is TGTGCCAGCATCAAAAATACAGACTCCTACGAGCAGTACTTC. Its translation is CASIKNTDSYEQYF. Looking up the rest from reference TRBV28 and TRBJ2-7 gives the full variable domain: DVKVTQSSRYLVKRTGEKVFLECVQDMDHENMFWYRQDPGLGLRLIYFSYDVKMKEKGDIPEGYSVSREKKERFSLILESASTNQTSMYLCASIKNTDSYEQYFGPGTRLTVT.

DNA for the CDR3: TGCAGTGCACCGACCGGGAGCAACTACGAGCAGTACTTC. Amino acids: CSAPTGSNYEQYF. The chain carries TRBV20-1 and TRBJ2-5, with D possibly TRBD2 on 6 matching bases. The J call is doubtful: the DNA matches TRBJ2-7 better. The CDR3 is 13 amino acids. Germline CDR1 reads DFQATT; CDR2 reads SNEGSKA (reference sequence).

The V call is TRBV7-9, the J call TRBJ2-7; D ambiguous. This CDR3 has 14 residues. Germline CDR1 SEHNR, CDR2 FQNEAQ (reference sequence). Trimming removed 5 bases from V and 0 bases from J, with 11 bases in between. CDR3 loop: CASSGVWPSYEQYF. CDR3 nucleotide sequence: TGTGCCAGCAGCGGGGTATGGCCCTCCTACGAGCAGTACTTC.

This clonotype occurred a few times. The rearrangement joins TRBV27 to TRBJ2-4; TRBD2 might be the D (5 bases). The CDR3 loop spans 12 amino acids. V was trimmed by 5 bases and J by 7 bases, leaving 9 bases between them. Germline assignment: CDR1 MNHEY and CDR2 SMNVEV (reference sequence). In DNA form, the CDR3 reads TGTGCCAGCAGTCAACCGGGGAACATTCAGTACTTC. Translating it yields CASSQPGNIQYF.

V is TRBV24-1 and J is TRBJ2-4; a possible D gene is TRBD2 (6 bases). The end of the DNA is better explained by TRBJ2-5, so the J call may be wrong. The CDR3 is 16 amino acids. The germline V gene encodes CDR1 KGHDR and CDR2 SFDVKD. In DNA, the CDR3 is TGTGCCACCAGTGATCCCTCGGGAGTTATTCAAGAGACCCAGTACTTC. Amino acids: CATSDPSGVIQETQYF.

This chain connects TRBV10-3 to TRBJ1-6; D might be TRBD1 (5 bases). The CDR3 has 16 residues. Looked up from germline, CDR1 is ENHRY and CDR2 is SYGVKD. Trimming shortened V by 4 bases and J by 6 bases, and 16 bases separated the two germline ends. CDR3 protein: CAISADGQAINSPLHF. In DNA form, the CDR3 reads TGTGCCATCAGTGCGGACGGACAAGCTATTAATTCACCCCTCCACTTT.